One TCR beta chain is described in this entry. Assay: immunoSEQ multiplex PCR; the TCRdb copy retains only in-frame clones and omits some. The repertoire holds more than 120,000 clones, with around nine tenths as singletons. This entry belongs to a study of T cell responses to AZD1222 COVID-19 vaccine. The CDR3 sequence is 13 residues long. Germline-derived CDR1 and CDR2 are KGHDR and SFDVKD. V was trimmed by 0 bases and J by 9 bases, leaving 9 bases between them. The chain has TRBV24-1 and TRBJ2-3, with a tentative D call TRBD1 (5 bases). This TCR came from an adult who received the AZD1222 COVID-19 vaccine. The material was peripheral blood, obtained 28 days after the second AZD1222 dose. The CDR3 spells CATSDLVDTTQYF. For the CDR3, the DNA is TGTGCCACCAGTGATTTGGTGGACACAACGCAGTATTTT.